This T cell receptor beta chain was retrieved from a study of identical twins. TCRdb reprocessed the 5' RACE reads via MiXCR and lists one record per CDR3 protein. The sample has around 510,000 distinct CDR3 sequences, 13% to 15% seen once. The sample was also reused in another study, on yellow fever vaccine responses in identical twins.

Source material: CD4+ T cells sorted from blood. This receptor was taken from a woman younger than 30 in good health.

CDR3 protein: CSARSPFSGKFYNEQFF. The CDR3 nucleotides read TGCAGTGCTAGATCACCCTTTAGCGGGAAATTCTACAATGAGCAGTTCTTC. V and J are TRBV20-1 and TRBJ2-1; 8 nucleotides agree with TRBD2. The CDR3 totals 17 residues. V was pared by 2 bases and J by 3 bases, with 12 bases of the junction left unmatched. Germline V gene sequence: CDR1 DFQATT, CDR2 SNEGSKA (reference sequence).